This T cell receptor (beta chain) was retrieved from a study of blood T cell repertoires in COVID-19. As for the study in general: Both acute and convalescent COVID-19 samples were obtained from the United States, Italy and Spain. Nucleic acid was either cDNA or gDNA, and it came from T cells, B-cell-depleted T cells, or PBMCs.

In the source study's methods: Estimation of nucleated cell counts relied on the amplification of reference gene primers. Here immunoSEQ multiplex PCR was the method, and the copy in TCRdb shows in-frame clones only, minus some. V, J and clone size reflect that table, while D and trimming were determined from the DNA. The sample contains around 100,000 clones, roughly 83% of which appear only once. Trimming cost V 4 bases and J 2 bases; bases outside gene matches: 6. The CDR3 is 15 residues long. The V gene's germline CDR1 is SGDLS and CDR2 YYNGEE. This clonotype was obtained from a woman in her 70s with acute or convalescent COVID-19. The sequencing input was peripheral blood. The chain uses TRBV9 and TRBJ2-7; 10 positions agree with TRBD1. The CDR3 bases are TGTGCCAGCAGCCCCCGACAGGGGGCTCCCTACGAGCAGTACTTC. This sequence encodes CASSPRQGAPYEQYF.